The next 20 T cell receptor beta chains were all read from a single sample in a study of cytomegalovirus exposure and HLA in healthy donors. The PCR used 60 Vbeta and 13 Jbeta primers. Profiled with immunoSEQ multiplex PCR; TCRdb holds only in-frame clones, not every one. In the table there are 100,000 to 150,000 clones, 77% of which are singletons. The sample comprised PBMCs. The source of these receptors is a woman between 40 and 50 years old in good health and CMV-seropositive.

This clone was found a few times. Compared with germline, one end of the junction differs, possibly owing to a read error. CDR3 region: CASSLETSGRGDF. CDR3 DNA: TGTGCCAGCAGCTTGGAGACTAGCGGGAGGGGGGATTTT. The chain links TRBV5-5 to TRBJ2-3, with 14 bases matching TRBD2. The germline gives CDR1 SGHKS, CDR2 YYEKEE (reference sequence). This CDR3 spans 13 amino acids. Full variable domain (remainder filled in from reference TRBV5-5 and TRBJ2-3): DAGVTQSPTHLIKTRGQQVTLRCSPISGHKSVSWYQQVLGQGPQFIFQYYEKEERGRGNFPDRFSARQFPNYSSELNVNALLLGDSALYLCASSLETSGRGDFGPGTRLTVL.

V and J are TRBV9 and TRBJ2-5, with D tentatively TRBD2 (5 bases). The CDR3 length is 16 residues. Germline CDR1 reads SGDLS; CDR2 reads YYNGEE. The V gene lost 0 bases and the J gene lost 3 bases, with 15 bases spanning the gap. The DNA of the CDR3 is TGTGCCAGCAGCGTAGGGGTGGGAGTGGGTGAAGAGACCCAGTACTTC. It codes for CASSVGVGVGEETQYF. Supplemented by reference TRBV9 and TRBJ2-5, the full variable domain reads DSGVTQTPKHLITATGQRVTLRCSPRSGDLSVYWYQQSLDQGLQFLIQYYNGEERAKGNILERFSAQQFPDLHSELNLSSLELGDSALYFCASSVGVGVGEETQYFGPGTRLLVL.

The chain carries TRBV13 and TRBJ2-7, with D tentatively TRBD1 (5 bases). Germline CDR1 and CDR2: PRHDT and FYEKMQ (reference sequence). The V end was cut by 5 bases, the J end by 4 bases, with 21 bases between. The CDR3 length is 16 residues. The CDR3 bases are TGTGCCAGCAGCCCAGTTATAGGGGTATCGCCTTACGAGCAGTACTTC. Amino acids: CASSPVIGVSPYEQYF.

This rearrangement joins TRBV27 to TRBJ1-1, with 7 nucleotides matching TRBD1. In germline, CDR1 is MNHEY, CDR2 SMNVEV (reference sequence). There are 15 residues in the CDR3. Losses at the gene ends were 6 bases for V and 1 base for J; bases not matched to a gene: 8. CDR3 sequence: CASRTGTDSNTEAFF. The CDR3 region has the DNA TGTGCCAGCAGAACCGGGACAGATTCGAACACTGAAGCTTTCTTT.

The gene calls are TRBV19 and TRBJ1-5; D may be TRBD1 (6 bases). CDR1 and CDR2 (germline): LNHDA, SQIVND (reference sequence). V lost 4 bases and J lost 3, with 10 bases in between. The CDR3 loop spans 14 amino acids. CDR3 protein: CASSRQGPNQPQHF. Written as DNA, the CDR3 is TGTGCCAGTAGTAGGCAGGGGCCCAATCAGCCCCAGCATTTT.

The chain links TRBV5-4 to TRBJ2-5; perhaps TRBD2 as D (6 bases). The CDR3 is 15 amino acids. Trimming cost V 3 bases and J 2 bases, with 14 bases left between them. Germline CDR1 SGHNT, CDR2 YYREEE (reference sequence). CDR3 nucleotides: TGTGCCAGCAGCTCAGGAGTAGCGGCACAAGAGACCCAGTACTTC. It translates to CASSSGVAAQETQYF.

The chain combines TRBV28 with TRBJ2-1; D unclear. The V gene lost 0 bases and the J gene lost 10 bases, with 7 bases spanning the gap. Germline assignment: CDR1 MDHEN and CDR2 SYDVKM. The CDR3 runs to 12 residues. Here the CDR3 reads CASSLWIAEQFF. Here the CDR3 DNA reads TGTGCCAGCAGTTTATGGATTGCGGAGCAGTTCTTC.

J is TRBJ1-2 and V is TRBV5-5, with D maybe TRBD1 (6 bases). V was shortened by 4 bases and J by 4 bases, with 8 bases between the two germline ends. The CDR3 is made up of 12 amino acids. Germline-derived CDR1 and CDR2 are SGHKS and YYEKEE (reference sequence). The CDR3 DNA sequence: TGTGCCAGCAGCCAGACAGGCTATGGCTACACCTTC. It is translated as CASSQTGYGYTF.

The rearrangement uses TRBV6-5 and TRBJ2-4, with D perhaps matching TRBD2 (6 bases). The CDR3 has 13 residues. Between the trimmed V and J ends, which lost 0 bases and 6 bases, there was a span of 6 bases. Germline assignment: CDR1 MNHEY and CDR2 SVGAGI. The DNA for the CDR3 is TGTGCCAGCAGTTACTCGGAGGGAAACATTCAGTACTTC. Translated, it gives CASSYSEGNIQYF.

This chain joins TRBV9 and TRBJ1-2; TRBD1 agrees at 10 bases. Looked up from germline, CDR1 is SGDLS and CDR2 is YYNGEE. V dropped 0 bases and J dropped 4; count of bases not matched to a gene: 12. This CDR3 is built from 18 residues. CDR3 DNA: TGTGCCAGCAGCGTAGGCCCACCGGGACAGGGGCATGGCTATGGCTACACCTTC. Its translation is CASSVGPPGQGHGYGYTF.

CDR3 region: CASSLSDNYGYTF. The CDR3 DNA is TGTGCCAGCAGCTTGTCAGATAACTATGGCTACACCTTC. J is TRBJ1-2 and V is TRBV5-4; D uncertain. The germline V gene has CDR1 SGHNT and CDR2 YYREEE (reference sequence). The CDR3 is made up of 13 amino acids. V was clipped by 1 base and J by 1 base, with 5 bases between them.

The rearrangement links TRBV7-2 to TRBJ2-7, with TRBD2 matching 10 bases. J was trimmed by 6 bases and V by 3 bases; bases with no gene match: 2. Germline CDR1 and CDR2: SGHTA and FQGNSA. There are 13 residues in the CDR3. The CDR3 DNA reads as TGTGCCAGCAGCTTGTCTAGCGGGAGCGAGCAGTACTTC. It codes for CASSLSSGSEQYF.

This sequence joins TRBV27 and TRBJ2-7; unclear D gene. The CDR3 covers 11 residues. Trimming took off 3 bases at V and 3 bases at J, with 3 bases between the two ends. In germline, CDR1 is MNHEY, CDR2 SMNVEV (reference sequence). The chain's CDR3 is CASSFGYEQYF. The CDR3 DNA reads as TGTGCCAGCAGTTTCGGCTACGAGCAGTACTTC.

Only a few counts were recorded for this clone. The chain has TRBV5-6 and TRBJ1-1, with D uncertain. Germline V CDR1 and CDR2: SGHDT, YYEEEE. The CDR3 is 14 residues long. Deletions cut 2 bases from V and 1 base from J, with 9 bases between. CDR3 amino acids: CASSFERANTEAFF. CDR3 DNA: TGTGCCAGCAGCTTCGAGAGGGCGAACACTGAAGCTTTCTTT.

The chain combines TRBV7-9 with TRBJ1-1; possible D gene TRBD1, 5 bases. CDR3 length equals 13 residues. Looked up from germline, CDR1 is SEHNR and CDR2 is FQNEAQ (reference sequence). Trimming removed 7 bases at V and 1 base at J, with 10 bases between. The CDR3 DNA reads TGTGCCAGCAATCGGCAGGGGAACACTGAAGCTTTCTTT. Its translation: CASNRQGNTEAFF.

The V and J genes are TRBV28 and TRBJ1-4; 11 bases are shared with TRBD1. J gave up 6 bases and V 7 bases, and 4 bases lay outside the gene matches. CDR3 length equals 14 residues. Germline V CDR1 and CDR2: MDHEN, SYDVKM. Written as DNA, the CDR3 is TGTGCCAGCAAGGACAGGGGGCGCCATGAAAAACTGTTTTTT. This codes for CASKDRGRHEKLFF.

The chain combines TRBV29-1 with TRBJ2-2; tentatively, D is TRBD2 (6 bases). The V gene's germline CDR1 is SQVTM and CDR2 ANQGSEA. The V end lost 6 bases, the J end lost 3 bases, and 14 bases lay between the germline ends. CDR3 length: 14 residues. In DNA form, the CDR3 reads TGCAGCGTCCCGGGGGTACAACACACCGGGGAGCTGTTTTTT. This gives the protein CSVPGVQHTGELFF.

The chain links TRBV5-3 to TRBJ2-1; 15 nucleotides match TRBD2. TRBV5-3 is filed as an ORF, its function uncertain. This CDR3 contains 19 residues. Trimming took 4 bases from V and 7 from J; bases not matched to a gene: 15. The CDR3 DNA follows: TGTGCCAGAAGCAAATGGACTAGCGGGAGGGCCCTGTTCGGAAATGAGCAGTTCTTC. Its translation: CARSKWTSGRALFGNEQFF.

This rearrangement joins TRBV9 to TRBJ2-7, with 7 bases that match TRBD2. Losses at the gene ends were 0 bases for V and 7 bases for J; bases not matched to a gene: 10. The CDR3 runs 15 residues. From germline, CDR1 is SGDLS and CDR2 YYNGEE. CDR3: CASSVEGGPPGEQYF. CDR3 nucleotides: TGTGCCAGCAGCGTAGAGGGAGGGCCCCCGGGGGAGCAGTACTTC. The full variable domain, rest sourced from reference TRBV9 and TRBJ2-7, is DSGVTQTPKHLITATGQRVTLRCSPRSGDLSVYWYQQSLDQGLQFLIQYYNGEERAKGNILERFSAQQFPDLHSELNLSSLELGDSALYFCASSVEGGPPGEQYFGPGTRLTVT.

The chain combines TRBV5-4 with TRBJ2-1; no clear D. CDR3 length equals 12 residues. In germline, CDR1 is SGHNT, CDR2 YYREEE (reference sequence). Trimming stripped 4 bases from V and 5 bases from J, with 7 bases between. The CDR3 reads CASSPINNEQFF. The CDR3 bases are TGTGCCAGCAGCCCAATCAACAATGAGCAGTTCTTC.